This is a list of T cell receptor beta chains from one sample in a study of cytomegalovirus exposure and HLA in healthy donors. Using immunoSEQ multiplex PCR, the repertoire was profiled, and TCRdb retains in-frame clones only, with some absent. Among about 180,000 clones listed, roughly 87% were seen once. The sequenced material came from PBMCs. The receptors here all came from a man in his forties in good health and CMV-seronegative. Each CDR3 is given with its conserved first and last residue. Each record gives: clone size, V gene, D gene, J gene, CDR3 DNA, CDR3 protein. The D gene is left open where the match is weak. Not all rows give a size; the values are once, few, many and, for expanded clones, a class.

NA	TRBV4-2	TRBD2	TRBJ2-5	TGTGCCAGCAGCCAAGTATCGTCTAGCGGTATACAAGAGACCCAGTACTTC	CASSQVSSSGIQETQYF
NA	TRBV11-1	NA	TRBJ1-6	TGTGCCAGCAGCCCCGCGGGGGGCTCCTATAATTCACCCCTCCACTTT	CASSPAGGSYNSPLHF
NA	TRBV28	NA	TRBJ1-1	TGTGCCAGCAGTTTCCGGGGTCTTTTGAACACTGAAGCTTTCTTT	CASSFRGLLNTEAFF
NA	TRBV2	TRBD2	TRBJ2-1	TGTGCCAGCAGTGAACTAGCGGGGGACTACAATGAGCAGTTCTTC	CASSELAGDYNEQFF
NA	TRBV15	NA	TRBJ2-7	TGTGCCACCAGCTTACGACAGGCCTTCCCGGGCGAGCAGTACTTC	CATSLRQAFPGEQYF
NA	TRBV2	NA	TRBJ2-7	TGTGCCAGCAGCCAAGCGAACGAGCAGTACTTC	CASSQANEQYF
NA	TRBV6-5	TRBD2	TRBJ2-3	TGTGCCAGCAGTACAAGGGGCGGGGGGGCAGATACGCAGTATTTT	CASSTRGGGADTQYF
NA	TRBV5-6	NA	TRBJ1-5	TGTGCCATTCGGAGACAGGCCGAAAATAGCAATCAGCCCCAGCATTTT	CAIRRQAENSNQPQHF
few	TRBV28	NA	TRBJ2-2	TGTGCCAGCAGTTTCTGGGGCCGCAGGACCGGGGAGCTGTTTTTT	CASSFWGRRTGELFF
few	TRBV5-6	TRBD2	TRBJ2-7	TGTGCCAGCAGCTGGGGGGGACTTGATGAGCAGTACTTC	CASSWGGLDEQYF
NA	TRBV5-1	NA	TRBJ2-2	TGCGCCAGCAGCTTGGGCGGAACCAACACCGGGGAGCTGTTTTTT	CASSLGGTNTGELFF
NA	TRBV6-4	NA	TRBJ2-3	TGTGCCAGCAGTGAGGAGGGAGTGGTAGATACGCAGTATTTT	CASSEEGVVDTQYF
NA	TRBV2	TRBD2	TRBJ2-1	TGTGCCAGCAGGTCTAGCGGTTACAATGAGCAGTTCTTC	CASRSSGYNEQFF
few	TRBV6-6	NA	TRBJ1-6	TGTGCCAGCAGTTTACCACAGGACTCCTATAATTCACCCCTCCACTTT	CASSLPQDSYNSPLHF
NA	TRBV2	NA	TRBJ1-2	TGTGCCAGCAGTGAAGGCAGGGCCTATGGCTACACCTTC	CASSEGRAYGYTF